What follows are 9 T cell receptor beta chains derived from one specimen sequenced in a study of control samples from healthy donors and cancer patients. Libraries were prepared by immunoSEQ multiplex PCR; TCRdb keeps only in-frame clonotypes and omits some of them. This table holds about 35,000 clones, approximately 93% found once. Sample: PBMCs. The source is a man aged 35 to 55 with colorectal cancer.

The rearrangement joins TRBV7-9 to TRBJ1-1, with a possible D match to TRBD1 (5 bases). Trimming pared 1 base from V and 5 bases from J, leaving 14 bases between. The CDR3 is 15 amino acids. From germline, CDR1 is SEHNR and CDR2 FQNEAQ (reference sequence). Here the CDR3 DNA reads TGTGCCAGCAGCTTAGGAGGCAGGGAAGGTACTGAAGCTTTCTTT. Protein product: CASSLGGREGTEAFF.

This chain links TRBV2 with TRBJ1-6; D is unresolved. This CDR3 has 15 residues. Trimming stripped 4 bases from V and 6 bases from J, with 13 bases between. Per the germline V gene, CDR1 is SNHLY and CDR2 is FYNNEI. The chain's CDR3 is CASSGRQELNSPLHF. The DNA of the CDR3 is TGTGCCAGCAGTGGTCGGCAGGAACTTAATTCACCCCTCCACTTT.

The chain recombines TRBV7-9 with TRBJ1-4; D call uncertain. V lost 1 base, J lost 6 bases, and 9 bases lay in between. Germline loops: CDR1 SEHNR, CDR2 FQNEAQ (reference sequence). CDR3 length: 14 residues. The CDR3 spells CASSLVGGDEKLFF. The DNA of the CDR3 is TGTGCCAGCAGCTTAGTTGGAGGCGATGAAAAACTGTTTTTT. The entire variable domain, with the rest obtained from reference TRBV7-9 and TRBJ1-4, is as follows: DTGVSQNPRHKITKRGQNVTFRCDPISEHNRLYWYRQTLGQGPEFLTYFQNEAQLEKSRLLSDRFSAERPKGSFSTLEIQRTEQGDSAMYLCASSLVGGDEKLFFGSGTQLSVL.

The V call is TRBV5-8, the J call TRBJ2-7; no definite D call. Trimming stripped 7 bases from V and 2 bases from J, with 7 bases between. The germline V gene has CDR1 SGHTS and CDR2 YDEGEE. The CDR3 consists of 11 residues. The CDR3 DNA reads TGTGCCAGCGCGGCTACCTACGAGCAGTACTTC. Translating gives CASAATYEQYF.

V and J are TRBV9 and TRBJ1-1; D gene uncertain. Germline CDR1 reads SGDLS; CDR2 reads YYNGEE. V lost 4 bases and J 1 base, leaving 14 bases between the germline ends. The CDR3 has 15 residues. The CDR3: CASSQTPDGNTEAFF. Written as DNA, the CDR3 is TGTGCCAGCAGCCAAACCCCCGACGGGAACACTGAAGCTTTCTTT.

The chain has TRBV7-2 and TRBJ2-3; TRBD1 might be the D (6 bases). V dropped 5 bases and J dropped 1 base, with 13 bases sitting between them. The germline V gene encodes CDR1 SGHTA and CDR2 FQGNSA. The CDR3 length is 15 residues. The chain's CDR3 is CASSPDSLGTDTQYF. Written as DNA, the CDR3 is TGTGCCAGCAGCCCGGACAGCTTGGGCACAGATACGCAGTATTTT.

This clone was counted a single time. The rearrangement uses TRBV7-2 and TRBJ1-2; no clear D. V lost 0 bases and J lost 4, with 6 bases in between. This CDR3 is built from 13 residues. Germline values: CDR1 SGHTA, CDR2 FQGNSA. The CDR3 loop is CASSLADRYGYTF. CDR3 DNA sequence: TGTGCCAGCAGCTTAGCAGACCGCTATGGCTACACCTTC.

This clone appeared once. CDR3 coding DNA: TGTGCCACCAGTGATCTTGCTACAGAAGCAGATACGCAGTATTTT. Amino acids: CATSDLATEADTQYF. The chain carries TRBV24-1 and TRBJ2-3; D unclear. Between the trimmed V and J ends, which lost 3 bases and 4 bases, there was a span of 13 bases. The CDR3 is 15 residues long. Germline V gene data show CDR1 as KGHDR and CDR2 as SFDVKD.

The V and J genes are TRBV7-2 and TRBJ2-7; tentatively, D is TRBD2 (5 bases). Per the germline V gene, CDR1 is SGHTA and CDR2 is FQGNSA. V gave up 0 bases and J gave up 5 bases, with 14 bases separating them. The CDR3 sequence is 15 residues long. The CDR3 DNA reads TGTGCCAGCAGCTTAGCGCCGGACTGGACCGACGAGCAGTACTTC. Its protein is CASSLAPDWTDEQYF.